Below are 32 T cell receptor beta chains sequenced from a single sample in a study of vaccination and CD4 T cells after COVID-19. Sequencing of the DNA from cultured CD4+ T cells was carried out with the Oncomine TCR Beta short-read assay. From cultured CD4+ T cells, genomic DNA was extracted. MiXCR, run by TCRdb on the PCR reads, gives a single entry per CDR3 protein. The sample contains 8,500 to 10,000 distinct CDR3 sequences, around 28% of which appear only once. Antigens for these TCRs are unknown. Treatment described: roughly ten-day PBMC culture with coronavirus spike peptide pools or control peptides (ViraFEST assay). The collection of CD4+ T cells from the unexposed donor took place before the COVID-19 pandemic (2011-2018). The sample consisted of CD4+ T cells from blood, cultured in vitro. These receptors were obtained from a human donor in good health.

In its sample, this clonotype ranks as medium-sized (0.01 to 0.1%). The rearrangement joins TRBV20-1 to TRBJ1-5, with unresolved D. The CDR3 runs 16 residues. V was pared by 0 bases and J by 7 bases, with 19 bases between. Germline V CDR1 and CDR2: DFQATT, SNEGSKA (reference sequence). The DNA of the CDR3 is TGCAGTGCTAGAGATTTCCTCGGAGGCCTGGGGCAGCCCCAGCATTTT. Translating gives CSARDFLGGLGQPQHF.

This clonotype was found a few times. The J gene is TRBJ2-1, the V gene TRBV27; 12 bases map to TRBD2. Germline CDR1 is MNHEY and CDR2 is SMNVEV (reference sequence). This CDR3 comprises 19 residues. V shed 5 bases, J shed 0 bases, and the junction held 11 bases outside the gene matches. The chain's CDR3 is CASSPHLTSGRNSYNEQFF. The CDR3 DNA is TGTGCCAGCAGTCCACATCTCACTAGCGGGAGGAACTCCTACAATGAGCAGTTCTTC.

J is TRBJ2-3 and V is TRBV27, with TRBD2 as a possible D gene (5 bases). The CDR3 runs to 16 residues. Between the trimmed V and J ends, which lost 0 bases and 0 bases, there was a span of 10 bases. CDR1 and CDR2 (germline): MNHEY, SMNVEV (reference sequence). This chain's CDR3 is CASSLSVGASTDTQYF. Here the CDR3 DNA reads TGTGCCAGCAGTTTATCGGTGGGAGCGAGCACAGATACGCAGTATTTT.

J is TRBJ1-5 and V is TRBV10-3, with 9 bases fitting TRBD1. Trimming cost V 0 bases and J 4 bases; bases outside gene matches: 1. The CDR3 has 15 residues. Looked up from germline, CDR1 is ENHRY and CDR2 is SYGVKD. The CDR3 spells CAISESGQGNQPQHF. The CDR3 coding sequence is TGTGCCATCAGTGAGTCGGGACAGGGAAATCAGCCCCAGCATTTT.

This clonotype has more than one count but fewer than ten. The CDR3 coding sequence is TGTGCCATCACCATAGAGGGTCGTAGAGAAGCTTTCTTT. Translated, it gives CAITIEGRREAFF. J is TRBJ1-1 and V is TRBV10-3; unclear D gene. Trimming stripped 7 bases from V and 8 bases from J, with 17 bases between. This CDR3 spans 13 amino acids. Germline V gives CDR1 ENHRY, CDR2 SYGVKD.

This clonotype came up a few times. The chain joins TRBV7-2 to TRBJ2-7; 7 bases map to TRBD1. The CDR3 runs to 14 residues. V lost 2 bases to trimming and J lost 4 bases; unmatched junction nucleotides: 5. Germline lookup yields CDR1 SGHTA and CDR2 FQGNSA. The CDR3 region is CASSLLGTEYEQYF. CDR3 DNA: TGTGCCAGCAGCTTACTGGGGACAGAATACGAGCAGTACTTC.

This clonotype is deemed medium-sized. The chain has TRBV20-1 and TRBJ1-5, with a weak D call TRBD1 (5 bases). V gave up 8 bases and J gave up 5 bases, with 13 bases separating them. The CDR3 has 12 residues. Germline CDR1 DFQATT, CDR2 SNEGSKA (reference sequence). In DNA form, the CDR3 reads TGCAGTAACGGGGACTTCGATCAGCCCCAGCATTTT. Protein: CSNGDFDQPQHF.

This clonotype was observed a single time. CDR3 sequence (DNA): TGTGCCAGCAGCTTGGGGGGACAGGGCACAGATACGCAGTATTTT. Protein sequence: CASSLGGQGTDTQYF. The chain is built from TRBV5-4 and TRBJ2-3; 8 bases align to TRBD1. Germline loops: CDR1 SGHNT, CDR2 YYREEE (reference sequence). Unmatched junction bases numbered 1, after V lost 0 bases and J lost 1 base. CDR3 length: 15 amino acids. Drawing the rest from reference TRBV5-4 and TRBJ2-3, the complete variable domain is ETGVTQSPTHLIKTRGQQVTLRCSSQSGHNTVSWYQQALGQGPQFIFQYYREEENGRGNFPPRFSGLQFPNYSSELNVNALELDDSALYLCASSLGGQGTDTQYFGPGTRLTVL.

This clonotype was counted between two and nine times. This chain links TRBV7-2 with TRBJ2-1; 12 bases are shared with TRBD2. V lost 5 bases and J lost 7; bases outside the gene matches: 12. Looked up from germline, CDR1 is SGHTA and CDR2 is FQGNSA. The CDR3 runs 17 residues. For the CDR3, the DNA is TGTGCCAGCAGCCCCCGTTTACGGACTAGCGGGATAAATGAGCAGTTCTTC. It is translated as CASSPRLRTSGINEQFF.

The V gene is TRBV29-1, the J gene TRBJ2-3, with 12 bases that match TRBD2. Germline CDR1 SQVTM, CDR2 ANQGSEA. J was trimmed by 4 bases and V by 8 bases; bases with no gene match: 7. The CDR3 runs 14 residues. The CDR3 is CSSRLAGVPDTQYF. CDR3 sequence (DNA): TGCAGCTCAAGACTAGCGGGAGTTCCAGATACGCAGTATTTT.

The chain joins TRBV6-2 or TRBV6-3 to TRBJ2-7; possibly TRBD1 or TRBD2 for D (6 bases each). From germline, CDR1 is MNHEY and CDR2 SVGEGT. Deletions cut 7 bases from V and 4 bases from J, with 14 bases between. The CDR3 runs to 13 residues. This CDR3 is CASMTGDTYEQYF. The CDR3 coding sequence is TGTGCCAGCATGACGGGGGACACATACGAGCAGTACTTC.

This chain connects TRBV20-1 to TRBJ1-5; the D is unclear. The V gene lost 5 bases and the J gene lost 3 bases, with 8 bases spanning the gap. This CDR3 contains 12 residues. The germline V gene has CDR1 DFQATT and CDR2 SNEGSKA (reference sequence). The CDR3 loop is CSASQDNQPQHF. The CDR3 DNA follows: TGCAGTGCTTCCCAGGACAATCAGCCCCAGCATTTT.

V and J are TRBV6-5 and TRBJ1-1; D is uncertain. The CDR3 covers 15 residues. Germline CDR1 is MNHEY and CDR2 is SVGAGI. Trimming took 0 bases from V and 3 from J, leaving 11 bases between them. CDR3: CASSYSKVVYTEAFF. In DNA form, the CDR3 reads TGTGCCAGCAGTTACTCGAAGGTGGTCTACACTGAAGCTTTCTTT.

This clonotype occurred a few times. The J gene is TRBJ2-1, the V gene TRBV7-8, with 9 nucleotides matching TRBD2. The CDR3 has 15 residues. The germline V gene encodes CDR1 SGHVS and CDR2 FQNEAQ. V was clipped by 8 bases and J by 5 bases; unmatched bases: 10. The CDR3 reads CASRSSGTFDNEQFF. CDR3 sequence (DNA): TGTGCCAGCCGGTCTAGCGGGACGTTCGACAATGAGCAGTTCTTC.

The rearrangement joins TRBV3-1 to TRBJ2-7; D is unclear. This CDR3 is built from 13 residues. V shed 3 bases and J shed 5 bases, with 11 bases lying between them. Germline-derived CDR1 and CDR2 are LGHDT and YNNKEL (reference sequence). For the CDR3, the DNA is TGTGCCAGCAGCCACCAGCAGCACAACGAGCAGTACTTC. This translates into CASSHQQHNEQYF.

The rearrangement uses TRBV28 and TRBJ1-6; tentatively, D is TRBD1 (5 bases). V gave up 5 bases and J gave up 7 bases, with 9 bases separating them. The CDR3 runs to 13 residues. Germline loops: CDR1 MDHEN, CDR2 SYDVKM. The CDR3: CASSPPGNSPLHF. CDR3 bases: TGTGCCAGCAGTCCCCCAGGGAATTCACCCCTCCACTTT.

The rearrangement uses TRBV7-8 and TRBJ2-2, with D perhaps TRBD2 (6 bases). The germline V and J ends were trimmed by 5 bases and 4 bases, with 14 bases remaining between them. The CDR3 runs 15 residues. Germline V gene sequence: CDR1 SGHVS, CDR2 FQNEAQ. The CDR3 region has the DNA TGTGCCAGCAGCCCTCCGGGAGTGGGCACCGGGGAGCTGTTTTTT. Translated: CASSPPGVGTGELFF.

The rearrangement links TRBV11-3 to TRBJ2-1, with TRBD2 matching 9 bases. The CDR3 covers 15 residues. The V and J ends lost 1 base and 6 bases, in that order; junction bases with no gene match: 4. From germline, CDR1 is SGHNT and CDR2 YENEEA. The CDR3 DNA sequence: TGTGCCAGCAGCTTAGGTAGCGGGGGCCGCAATGAGCAGTTCTTC. Its translation is CASSLGSGGRNEQFF.

The chain is built from TRBV28 and TRBJ2-3; 13 bases match TRBD2. This CDR3 is built from 16 residues. Trimming cost V 6 bases and J 4 bases; bases outside gene matches: 7. In germline, CDR1 is MDHEN, CDR2 SYDVKM. The CDR3 DNA sequence: TGTGCCAGCAGAGGAAGACTAGCGGGAGGAGCAGATACGCAGTATTTT. Translating gives CASRGRLAGGADTQYF.

There are a few counts of this clonotype. V is TRBV14 and J is TRBJ2-1; no firm D call. CDR1 and CDR2 (germline): SGHDN, FVKESK. CDR3 length equals 12 residues. V was clipped by 1 base and J by 13 bases, with 11 bases between them. CDR3 coding DNA: TGTGCCAGCAGCCAAGGGGGTAAACTCCAGTTCTTC. It specifies CASSQGGKLQFF.

The chain has TRBV27 and TRBJ2-3; 7 positions agree with TRBD1. Germline V gene lookup returns CDR1 MNHEY and CDR2 SMNVEV (reference sequence). This CDR3 has 15 residues. The trim removed 6 bases at V and 5 bases at J, leaving 11 bases unmatched. The CDR3 coding sequence is TGTGCCAGCAGGCCTGACAGGGTTTTAGTAGATACGCAGTATTTT. Translation: CASRPDRVLVDTQYF.

The chain combines TRBV7-8 with TRBJ1-6, with unresolved D. Germline V gene sequence: CDR1 SGHVS, CDR2 FQNEAQ. V was cut by 3 bases and J by 0 bases, with 18 bases left in between. The length of the CDR3 is 19 residues. CDR3 nucleotide sequence: TGTGCCAGCAGCTTCTCCCTGGAGGAGGGCCGCTCCTATAATTCACCCCTCCACTTT. It translates to CASSFSLEEGRSYNSPLHF.

This sequence joins TRBV11-2 and TRBJ2-3; 7 bases agree with TRBD1. The germline V gene encodes CDR1 SGHAT and CDR2 FQNNGV. The J segment lost 4 bases and the V segment lost 5 bases, leaving 18 bases of the junction unmatched. This CDR3 region has 18 residues. CDR3 DNA sequence: TGTGCCAGCAGCCAGGGGCCGTCGGGACAGAGGGTCGCAGATACGCAGTATTTT. Amino acid sequence: CASSQGPSGQRVADTQYF. The whole variable domain, filled in from reference TRBV11-2 and TRBJ2-3, reads EAGVAQSPRYKIIEKRQSVAFWCNPISGHATLYWYQQILGQGPKLLIQFQNNGVVDDSQLPKDRFSAERLKGVDSTLKIQPAKLEDSAVYLCASSQGPSGQRVADTQYFGPGTRLTVL.

In its sample, this clonotype was seen a few times. V is TRBV27 and J is TRBJ1-2, with a tentative D call TRBD1 (5 bases). V lost 8 bases to trimming and J lost 2 bases, with 15 bases between them. The CDR3 consists of 14 residues. The V gene's germline CDR1 is MNHEY and CDR2 SMNVEV (reference sequence). CDR3 DNA sequence: TGTGCCAGCTTGAAATTAGGGGTAAACTATGGCTACACCTTC. This translates into CASLKLGVNYGYTF.

The chain is built from TRBV6-4 and TRBJ1-2, with D perhaps matching TRBD1 (5 bases). V shed 2 bases and J shed 2 bases, with 12 bases lying between them. CDR3 length: 15 residues. The germline V gene encodes CDR1 MRHNA and CDR2 SNTAGT. The DNA for the CDR3 is TGTGCCAGCAGTGACCCCATGAGGGGAAACTATGGCTACACCTTC. This encodes CASSDPMRGNYGYTF.

The chain joins TRBV18 to TRBJ2-3; a weak D match, TRBD2 (5 bases). The CDR3 is 14 amino acids. Germline loops: CDR1 KGHSH, CDR2 LQKENI. The ends were cut back, 3 bases at V and 4 bases at J, with 11 bases in the middle. The DNA for the CDR3 is TGTGCCAGCTCACCTCTAGCCCAGGCAGATACGCAGTATTTT. Residues: CASSPLAQADTQYF.

This clonotype was seen only once. The chain recombines TRBV27 with TRBJ2-7, with D perhaps TRBD2 (5 bases). Trimming removed 4 bases from V and 5 bases from J, with 12 bases in between. CDR1 is MNHEY and CDR2 is SMNVEV in the germline V gene (reference sequence). This CDR3 contains 13 residues. The CDR3 region has the DNA TGTGCCAGCAGTTATAGGCCGGGGAACGAGCAGTACTTC. It yields the protein CASSYRPGNEQYF.

There are a few counts of this clonotype. The junction does not match germline at one end; this may be a read error. V gene TRBV7-7 combines with J gene TRBJ2-1; D might be TRBD2 (5 bases). This CDR3 spans 15 amino acids. Per the germline V gene, CDR1 is SSHAT and CDR2 is FNYEAQ (reference sequence). CDR3 residues: CASSFDRGLGNEQFF. The CDR3 nucleotides read TGTGCTAGCAGCTTCGACCGGGGTCTAGGAAATGAGCAGTTCTTC.

This clonotype came up once. This rearrangement joins TRBV6-2 or TRBV6-3 to TRBJ2-1; the D gene is possibly TRBD2 (6 bases). CDR1 and CDR2 (germline): MNHEY, SVGEGT. The V end lost 5 bases, the J end lost 0 bases, and 11 bases lay between the germline ends. The CDR3 is made up of 15 amino acids. CDR3 DNA sequence: TGTGCCAGCAGTCCCGGGACTTTCTCCTACAATGAGCAGTTCTTC. It specifies CASSPGTFSYNEQFF.

This chain joins TRBV28 and TRBJ1-2; 8 nucleotides agree with TRBD1. The CDR3 is 15 residues long. Unmatched junction bases numbered 7, after V lost 5 bases and J lost 2 bases. Germline V gene data show CDR1 as MDHEN and CDR2 as SYDVKM. DNA of the CDR3: TGTGCCAGCAGTACGTCCTGGACAGGGAACTATGGCTACACCTTC. It specifies CASSTSWTGNYGYTF.

This clonotype was detected once. The V gene is TRBV4-2, the J gene TRBJ2-7; D uncertain. Trimming stripped 0 bases from V and 1 base from J, with 16 bases between. Per germline, CDR1 LGHNA and CDR2 YNFKEQ. This CDR3 spans 17 amino acids. Written as DNA, the CDR3 is TGTGCCAGCAGCCAAGATGCGACGCCTCAAGCATCCTACGAGCAGTACTTC. Translated: CASSQDATPQASYEQYF.

The chain recombines TRBV5-5 with TRBJ2-5; 8 positions match TRBD2. CDR1 and CDR2 (germline): SGHKS, YYEKEE (reference sequence). The junction had 5 bases not matched to a gene; V was cut back by 2 bases and J by 5 bases. The CDR3 consists of 14 residues. CDR3 loop: CASSFGGVGETQYF. CDR3 nucleotides: TGTGCCAGCAGCTTCGGGGGGGTAGGGGAGACCCAGTACTTC.